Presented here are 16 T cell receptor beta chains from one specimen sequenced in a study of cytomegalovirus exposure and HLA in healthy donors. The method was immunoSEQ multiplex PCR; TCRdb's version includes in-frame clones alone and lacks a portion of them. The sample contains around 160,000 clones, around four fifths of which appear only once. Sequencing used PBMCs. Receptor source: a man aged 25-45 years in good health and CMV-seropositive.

CDR3 loop: CASSVQGNEQFF. The CDR3 coding sequence is TGCGCCAGCAGCGTCCAGGGGAATGAGCAGTTCTTC. The chain combines TRBV5-1 with TRBJ2-1; tentative D call: TRBD1 (6 bases). Germline assignment: CDR1 SGHRS and CDR2 YFSETQ. Trimming removed 4 bases from V and 7 bases from J, with 9 bases in between. There are 12 residues in the CDR3.

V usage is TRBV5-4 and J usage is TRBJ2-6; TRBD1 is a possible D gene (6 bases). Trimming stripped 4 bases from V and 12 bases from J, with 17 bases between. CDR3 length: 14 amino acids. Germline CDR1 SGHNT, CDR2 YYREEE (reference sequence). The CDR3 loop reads CASSPSTDSLVLTF. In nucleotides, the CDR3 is TGTGCCAGCAGCCCTAGTACGGACAGTCTCGTCCTGACTTTC. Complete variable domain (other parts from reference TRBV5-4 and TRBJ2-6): ETGVTQSPTHLIKTRGQQVTLRCSSQSGHNTVSWYQQALGQGPQFIFQYYREEENGRGNFPPRFSGLQFPNYSSELNVNALELDDSALYLCASSPSTDSLVLTFGAGSRLTVL.

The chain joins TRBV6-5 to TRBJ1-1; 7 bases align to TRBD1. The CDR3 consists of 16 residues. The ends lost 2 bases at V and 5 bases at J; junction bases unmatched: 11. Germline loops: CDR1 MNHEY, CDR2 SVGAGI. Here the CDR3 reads CASSYQEPGGSTEAFF. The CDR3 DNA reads TGTGCCAGCAGTTACCAAGAACCAGGGGGTAGTACTGAAGCTTTCTTT.

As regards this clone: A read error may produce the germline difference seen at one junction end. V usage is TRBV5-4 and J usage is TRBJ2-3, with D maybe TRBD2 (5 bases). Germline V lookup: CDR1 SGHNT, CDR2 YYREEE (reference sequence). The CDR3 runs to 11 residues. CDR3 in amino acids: CASSLADYRFF. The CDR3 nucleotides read TGTGCCAGCAGCTTAGCTGACTACCGTTTTTTT. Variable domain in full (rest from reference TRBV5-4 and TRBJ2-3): ETGVTQSPTHLIKTRGQQVTLRCSSQSGHNTVSWYQQALGQGPQFIFQYYREEENGRGNFPPRFSGLQFPNYSSELNVNALELDDSALYLCASSLADYRFFGPGTRLTVL.

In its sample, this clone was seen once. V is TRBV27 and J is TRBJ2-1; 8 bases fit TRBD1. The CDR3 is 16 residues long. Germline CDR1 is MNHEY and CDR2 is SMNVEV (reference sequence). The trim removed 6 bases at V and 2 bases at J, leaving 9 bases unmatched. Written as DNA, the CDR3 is TGTGCCAGCAGGACTTCGACAGGGGAAACCTACAATGAGCAGTTCTTC. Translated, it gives CASRTSTGETYNEQFF.

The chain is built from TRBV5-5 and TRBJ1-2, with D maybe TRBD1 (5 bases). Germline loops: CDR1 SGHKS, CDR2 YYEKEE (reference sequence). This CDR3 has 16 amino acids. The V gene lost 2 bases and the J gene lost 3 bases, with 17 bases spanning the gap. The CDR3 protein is CASSFTGTPGDYGYTF. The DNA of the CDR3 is TGTGCCAGCAGCTTTACCGGGACTCCGGGCGACTATGGCTACACCTTC.

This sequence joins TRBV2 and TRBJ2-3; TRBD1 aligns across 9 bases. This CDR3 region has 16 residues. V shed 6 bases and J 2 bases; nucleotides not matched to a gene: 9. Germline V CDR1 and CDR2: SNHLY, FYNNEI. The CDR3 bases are TGTGCCAGCAGGGGAGGACAGGGGAGAAACACAGATACGCAGTATTTT. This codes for CASRGGQGRNTDTQYF.

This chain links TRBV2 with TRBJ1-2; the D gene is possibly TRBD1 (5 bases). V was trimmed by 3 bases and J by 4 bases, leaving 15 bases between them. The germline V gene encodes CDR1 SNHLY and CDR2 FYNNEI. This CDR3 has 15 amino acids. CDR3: CASSEGWQGLYGYTF. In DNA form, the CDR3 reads TGTGCCAGCAGTGAGGGTTGGCAGGGACTCTATGGCTACACCTTC.

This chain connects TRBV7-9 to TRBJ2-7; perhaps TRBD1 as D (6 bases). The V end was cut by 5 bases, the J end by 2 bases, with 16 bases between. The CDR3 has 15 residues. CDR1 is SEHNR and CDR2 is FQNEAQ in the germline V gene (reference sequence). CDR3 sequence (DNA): TGTGCCAGCAGCGCGGAGTACGGGACAACCTACGAGCAGTACTTC. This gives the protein CASSAEYGTTYEQYF.

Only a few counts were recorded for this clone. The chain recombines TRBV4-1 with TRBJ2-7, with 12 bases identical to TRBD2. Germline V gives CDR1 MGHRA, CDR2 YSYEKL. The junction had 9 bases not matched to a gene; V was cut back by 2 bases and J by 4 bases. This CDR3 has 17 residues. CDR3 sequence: CASSQRESTSGGYEQYF. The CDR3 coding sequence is TGCGCCAGCAGCCAACGGGAGTCGACTAGCGGGGGTTACGAGCAGTACTTC.

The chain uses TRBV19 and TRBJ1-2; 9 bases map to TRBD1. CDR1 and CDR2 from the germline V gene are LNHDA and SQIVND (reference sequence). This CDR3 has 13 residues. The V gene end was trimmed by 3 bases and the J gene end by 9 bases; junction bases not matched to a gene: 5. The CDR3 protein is CASSIGTGRSYTF. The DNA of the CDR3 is TGTGCCAGTAGTATCGGGACAGGGAGGAGCTACACCTTC.

CDR3 sequence (DNA): TGCACCAGCTATCACTCAGAACCCCAACCGCGGCGGGGGGGGCCCAGGGGCATTCAGTACTTC. Its protein is CTSYHSEPQPRRGGPRGIQYF. This chain joins TRBV1 and TRBJ2-4; TRBD2 reflects the table's D call only, with no check against the DNA. TRBV1 is termed a pseudogene. The CDR3 is made up of 21 amino acids.

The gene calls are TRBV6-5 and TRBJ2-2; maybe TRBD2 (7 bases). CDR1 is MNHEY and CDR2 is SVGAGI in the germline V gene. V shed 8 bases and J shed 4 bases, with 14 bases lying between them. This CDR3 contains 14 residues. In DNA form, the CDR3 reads TGTGCCAGCTGGCGGGGGCGGGGCACCGGGGAGCTGTTTTTT. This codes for CASWRGRGTGELFF.

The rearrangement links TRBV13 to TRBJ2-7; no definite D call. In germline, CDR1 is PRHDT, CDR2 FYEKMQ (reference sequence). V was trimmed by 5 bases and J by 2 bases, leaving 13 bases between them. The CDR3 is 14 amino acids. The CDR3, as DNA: TGTGCCAGCAGCGATCCACGGGTTCCCTACGAGCAGTACTTC. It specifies CASSDPRVPYEQYF.

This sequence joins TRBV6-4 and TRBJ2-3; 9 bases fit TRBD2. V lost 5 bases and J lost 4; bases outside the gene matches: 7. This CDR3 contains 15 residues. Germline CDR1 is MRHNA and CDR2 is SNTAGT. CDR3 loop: CASSFAGGEADTQYF. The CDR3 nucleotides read TGTGCCAGCAGTTTTGCGGGGGGGGAGGCAGATACGCAGTATTTT.

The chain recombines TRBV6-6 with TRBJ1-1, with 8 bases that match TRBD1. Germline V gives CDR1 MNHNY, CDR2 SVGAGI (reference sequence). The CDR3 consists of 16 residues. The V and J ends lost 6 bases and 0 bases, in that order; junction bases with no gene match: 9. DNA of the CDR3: TGTGCCAGCAGCCGAGGACAGGGTGGCCTGAACACTGAAGCTTTCTTT. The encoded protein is CASSRGQGGLNTEAFF.